The 29 T cell receptor beta chains reported below all come from one sample, sequenced in a study of shared clonotypes between healthy human individuals. Sequenced by immunoSEQ multiplex PCR; TCRdb stores in-frame clones only, minus some. The sample lists some 630,000 clones, roughly 70% occurring once. The specimen was memory CD4+ T cells sorted from blood. Indicated subset: CD45RA-negative fraction. The receptors were sampled from a woman in her twenties or thirties in good health.

The V and J genes are TRBV6-6 and TRBJ1-1; D perhaps matches TRBD1 (6 bases). The CDR3 extends over 15 amino acids. The germline gives CDR1 MNHNY, CDR2 SVGAGI (reference sequence). V dropped 0 bases and J dropped 4 bases, with 12 bases sitting between them. The DNA of the CDR3 is TGTGCCAGCAGTTACTCGAGTCAGGGGCGCACTGAAGCTTTCTTT. Encoded protein: CASSYSSQGRTEAFF.

Notes on this clone: Other nucleotide sequences from this sample produce the same CDR3. The CDR3: CSSGLTYEQYF. The CDR3 DNA sequence: TGCAGTTCGGGCCTAACCTACGAGCAGTACTTC. This chain joins TRBV20-1 and TRBJ2-7; unclear D gene. The germline V gene encodes CDR1 DFQATT and CDR2 SNEGSKA (reference sequence). V was clipped by 8 bases and J by 2 bases, with 10 bases between them. The CDR3 runs to 11 residues.

The chain has TRBV7-9 and TRBJ2-2; 11 bases agree with TRBD1. J gave up 0 bases and V 3 bases, and 0 bases lay outside the gene matches. The CDR3 has 16 residues. The germline V gene has CDR1 SEHNR and CDR2 FQNEAQ (reference sequence). The CDR3 reads CASSLGQGANTGELFF. The CDR3 DNA is TGTGCCAGCAGCTTGGGACAGGGGGCGAACACCGGGGAGCTGTTTTTT.

V and J are TRBV19 and TRBJ1-1; D is uncertain. Germline V lookup: CDR1 LNHDA, CDR2 SQIVND (reference sequence). The germline V and J ends were trimmed by 5 bases and 4 bases, with 20 bases remaining between them. This CDR3 is built from 16 residues. CDR3 residues: CASSSYPLGVATEAFF. CDR3 nucleotide sequence: TGTGCCAGTAGTTCATACCCCCTTGGGGTGGCCACTGAAGCTTTCTTT.

V gene TRBV11-2 combines with J gene TRBJ1-2; maybe TRBD1 (5 bases). There are 16 residues in the CDR3. CDR1 SGHAT and CDR2 FQNNGV come from the germline V gene. Trimming pared 5 bases from V and 0 bases from J, leaving 16 bases between. CDR3 amino acids: CASSPRRGRTNYGYTF. The DNA of the CDR3 is TGTGCCAGCAGCCCACGTAGGGGACGGACTAACTATGGCTACACCTTC.

This sequence joins TRBV11-3 and TRBJ1-1; D not resolved. The germline V and J ends were trimmed by 4 bases and 3 bases, with 9 bases remaining between them. The germline V gene encodes CDR1 SGHNT and CDR2 YENEEA. The CDR3 is 13 residues long. This chain's CDR3 is CASSSHIDTEAFF. CDR3 nucleotide sequence: TGTGCCAGCAGCTCCCACATCGACACTGAAGCTTTCTTT.

V gene TRBV28 combines with J gene TRBJ1-2; 7 bases agree with TRBD1. Germline-derived CDR1 and CDR2 are MDHEN and SYDVKM. This CDR3 is 13 amino acids long. Trimming took 6 bases from V and 4 from J; bases not matched to a gene: 5. For the CDR3, the DNA is TGTGCCAGCAGCTCGACAGGGACCTATGGCTACACCTTC. Residues: CASSSTGTYGYTF.

This clone came up a few times. The V call is TRBV6-1, the J call TRBJ2-3; D is uncertain. The CDR3 runs 14 residues. Germline V gene data show CDR1 as MNHNS and CDR2 as SASEGT. With 4 bases removed from V and 4 bases from J, the gap between germline ends came to 12 bases. CDR3 nucleotide sequence: TGTGCCAGCAGTGCGCCTCAGAACCCAGATACGCAGTATTTT. This encodes CASSAPQNPDTQYF.

V gene TRBV11-2 combines with J gene TRBJ2-5; 9 bases align to TRBD1. Looked up from germline, CDR1 is SGHAT and CDR2 is FQNNGV. V was pared by 5 bases and J by 7 bases, with 14 bases of the junction left unmatched. The CDR3 runs 16 residues. The CDR3 sequence is CASSPSRGTGLRTQYF. The CDR3 DNA follows: TGTGCCAGCAGCCCGTCGAGGGGGACAGGGTTAAGGACCCAGTACTTC.

This sequence joins TRBV18 and TRBJ2-5; TRBD2 matches 7 bases. CDR1 is KGHSH, CDR2 LQKENI, per germline. The CDR3 spans 15 residues. Trimming took 8 bases from V and 4 from J; bases not matched to a gene: 13. The CDR3 reads CASLAAGVGGETQYF. In DNA form, the CDR3 reads TGTGCCAGCCTTGCGGCGGGAGTTGGGGGAGAGACCCAGTACTTC.

This clone was picked up one time. As DNA, the CDR3 is TGTGCCACCAGCAGAGATCTTAGCGGGAGACCAGAGACCCAGTACTTC. Translated, it gives CATSRDLSGRPETQYF. The chain carries TRBV15 and TRBJ2-5; 9 bases match TRBD2. The CDR3 runs to 16 residues. CDR1 is LNHNV and CDR2 is YYDKDF in the germline V gene (reference sequence). V shed 0 bases and J 4 bases; nucleotides not matched to a gene: 6.

The rearrangement links TRBV20-1 to TRBJ2-5; D is uncertain. This CDR3 has 11 amino acids. The ends were cut back, 6 bases at V and 5 bases at J, with 10 bases in the middle. CDR1 is DFQATT, CDR2 SNEGSKA, per germline (reference sequence). The CDR3 coding sequence is TGCAGTGCCTGGGGTTCGGAGACCCAGTACTTC. Residues: CSAWGSETQYF.

This clone occurred a few times. The chain links TRBV15 to TRBJ2-3; TRBD1 matches 9 bases. The CDR3 is made up of 15 amino acids. The germline V gene encodes CDR1 LNHNV and CDR2 YYDKDF (reference sequence). Losses at the gene ends were 6 bases for V and 4 bases for J; bases not matched to a gene: 8. CDR3 in amino acids: CATRTGGTDADTQYF. The CDR3 DNA is TGTGCCACCAGGACAGGGGGAACGGACGCAGATACGCAGTATTTT.

The J gene is TRBJ2-6, the V gene TRBV2, with D unclear. V was trimmed by 2 bases and J by 2 bases, leaving 10 bases between them. The CDR3 covers 16 residues. CDR1 is SNHLY, CDR2 FYNNEI, per germline. The CDR3 region has the DNA TGTGCCAGCAGTGAACACCCGGACCCTGGGGCCAACGTCCTGACTTTC. Its translation: CASSEHPDPGANVLTF.

As regards this clone: Distinct nucleotide sequences in the sample also encode this CDR3. The chain carries TRBV7-2 and TRBJ2-5; 14 bases match TRBD2. There are 16 residues in the CDR3. Per the germline V gene, CDR1 is SGHTA and CDR2 is FQGNSA. The junction had 4 bases not matched to a gene; V was cut back by 3 bases and J by 4 bases. The CDR3 DNA follows: TGTGCCAGCAGCTTGGGGGGACTAGCGGGAGTAGAGACCCAGTACTTC. This gives the protein CASSLGGLAGVETQYF.

With respect to this clone: This probably arose from a read error, given a far larger clone one base away. Other DNA sequences within the sample encode an identical CDR3. The J gene is TRBJ2-7, the V gene TRBV6-6; TRBD1 matches 7 bases. The CDR3 length is 14 residues. Germline lookup yields CDR1 MNHNY and CDR2 SVGAGI (reference sequence). V lost 4 bases to trimming and J lost 2 bases; unmatched junction nucleotides: 5. The CDR3 reads CASSFTGDPYEQYF. The CDR3 DNA is TGTGCCAGCAGTTTCACAGGGGACCCCTACGAGCAGTACTTC.

The V gene is TRBV29-1, the J gene TRBJ2-1; 9 positions match TRBD2. Trimming at V came to 3 bases and at J to 11 bases, leaving 5 bases not matched to a gene. The germline V gene has CDR1 SQVTM and CDR2 ANQGSEA. The CDR3 consists of 12 residues. In nucleotides, the CDR3 is TGCAGCGTTGATCAGCGGGAGGTAAAGCAGTTCTTC. This encodes CSVDQREVKQFF.

V is TRBV28 and J is TRBJ2-2; 9 nucleotides match TRBD2. The CDR3 has 14 residues. V lost 4 bases and J lost 5; bases outside the gene matches: 2. Germline lookup yields CDR1 MDHEN and CDR2 SYDVKM. The DNA for the CDR3 is TGTGCCAGCAGTTCTAGCGGGAAGACCGGGGAGCTGTTTTTT. This sequence encodes CASSSSGKTGELFF.

This chain joins TRBV10-1 and TRBJ2-2; D remains unclear. This CDR3 spans 12 amino acids. Germline V lookup: CDR1 WNHNN, CDR2 SYGVQD (reference sequence). The ends were cut back, 8 bases at V and 5 bases at J, with 9 bases in the middle. CDR3 region: CASGFGTGELFF. DNA for the CDR3: TGCGCCAGCGGGTTCGGAACCGGGGAGCTGTTTTTT.

The chain recombines TRBV5-4 with TRBJ1-2; D possibly corresponds to TRBD1 (5 bases). This CDR3 contains 13 residues. Trimming took off 2 bases at V and 6 bases at J, with 11 bases between the two ends. Germline values: CDR1 SGHNT, CDR2 YYREEE (reference sequence). CDR3 bases: TGTGCCAGCAGCTTCGGGGCGCGGGATGGCTACACCTTC. Protein sequence: CASSFGARDGYTF.

This clone has a handful of counts. The CDR3 protein is CATSTPAGTGGTGELFF. In DNA, the CDR3 is TGTGCCACCAGCACCCCTGCCGGGACAGGGGGCACCGGGGAGCTGTTTTTT. The V call is TRBV15, the J call TRBJ2-2; 11 nucleotides align to TRBD1. Losses at the gene ends were 4 bases for V and 4 bases for J; bases not matched to a gene: 8. Germline CDR1 LNHNV, CDR2 YYDKDF (reference sequence). This CDR3 has 17 amino acids.

The J gene is TRBJ2-7, the V gene TRBV6-4, with D tentatively TRBD1 (5 bases). The germline V gene encodes CDR1 MRHNA and CDR2 SNTAGT. V was pared by 5 bases and J by 4 bases, with 15 bases between. The CDR3 extends over 14 amino acids. CDR3 loop: CASSLTAGWYEQYF. The CDR3 region has the DNA TGTGCCAGCAGTTTAACGGCAGGGTGGTACGAGCAGTACTTC.

This chain links TRBV7-9 with TRBJ1-1; tentative D call: TRBD1 (6 bases). This CDR3 spans 15 amino acids. Trimming took off 5 bases at V and 6 bases at J, with 19 bases between the two ends. Germline V gene lookup returns CDR1 SEHNR and CDR2 FQNEAQ (reference sequence). The CDR3 coding sequence is TGTGCCAGCAGCAAACACGGAGGCAGGGGTGCTGAAGCTTTCTTT. Its protein is CASSKHGGRGAEAFF.

V is TRBV9 and J is TRBJ2-2; 10 positions agree with TRBD2. The V and J ends lost 2 bases and 0 bases, in that order; junction bases with no gene match: 4. The germline gives CDR1 SGDLS, CDR2 YYNGEE. The CDR3 consists of 17 residues. CDR3 loop: CASSVLAGVSNTGELFF. CDR3 coding DNA: TGTGCCAGCAGCGTTCTAGCGGGAGTTTCGAACACCGGGGAGCTGTTTTTT.

To note about this clone: A far more abundant clone sits one base away, making this likely a read error. The rearrangement links TRBV7-8 to TRBJ2-7; D possibly corresponds to TRBD1 (6 bases). The V gene's germline CDR1 is SGHVS and CDR2 FQNEAQ. V was cut by 2 bases and J by 4 bases, with 6 bases left in between. This CDR3 comprises 12 residues. The DNA for the CDR3 is TGTGCCAGCAGCTTACAGGGGTACGAGCAGTACTTC. Amino acids: CASSLQGYEQYF.

The chain carries TRBV7-9 and TRBJ2-1; 8 bases match TRBD2. This CDR3 has 15 residues. V gave up 5 bases and J gave up 6 bases; unmatched junction bases: 9. Per germline, CDR1 SEHNR and CDR2 FQNEAQ (reference sequence). DNA for the CDR3: TGTGCCAGCAGCAACTACACCGGGACTAGCAATGAGCAGTTCTTC. This translates into CASSNYTGTSNEQFF.

The rearrangement links TRBV5-1 to TRBJ2-1, with D possibly TRBD2 on 5 matching bases. The V gene's germline CDR1 is SGHRS and CDR2 YFSETQ. The CDR3 covers 14 residues. With 4 bases removed from V and 0 bases from J, the gap between germline ends came to 8 bases. Here the CDR3 reads CASSPGSSYNEQFF. The CDR3 region has the DNA TGCGCCAGCAGCCCGGGATCCTCCTACAATGAGCAGTTCTTC. Complete variable domain (other parts from reference TRBV5-1 and TRBJ2-1): KAGVTQTPRYLIKTRGQQVTLSCSPISGHRSVSWYQQTPGQGLQFLFEYFSETQRNKGNFPGRFSGRQFSNSRSEMNVSTLELGDSALYLCASSPGSSYNEQFFGPGTRLTVL.

The DNA of the CDR3 is TGTGCCAGCGGAAGACAGGGGGCGAATGAGCAGTTCTTC. Protein: CASGRQGANEQFF. The chain recombines TRBV2 with TRBJ2-1; TRBD1 matches 10 bases. Germline loops: CDR1 SNHLY, CDR2 FYNNEI. The J segment lost 7 bases and the V segment lost 8 bases, leaving 5 bases of the junction unmatched. The CDR3 consists of 13 residues.

The CDR3 nucleotides read TGCGCCAGCAGCTTTGGGCCACAAGAGACCCAGTACTTC. Translation: CASSFGPQETQYF. The chain uses TRBV5-1 and TRBJ2-5; unclear D gene. Trimming cost V 2 bases and J 2 bases, with 7 bases left between them. CDR3 length equals 13 residues. Germline CDR1 reads SGHRS; CDR2 reads YFSETQ.